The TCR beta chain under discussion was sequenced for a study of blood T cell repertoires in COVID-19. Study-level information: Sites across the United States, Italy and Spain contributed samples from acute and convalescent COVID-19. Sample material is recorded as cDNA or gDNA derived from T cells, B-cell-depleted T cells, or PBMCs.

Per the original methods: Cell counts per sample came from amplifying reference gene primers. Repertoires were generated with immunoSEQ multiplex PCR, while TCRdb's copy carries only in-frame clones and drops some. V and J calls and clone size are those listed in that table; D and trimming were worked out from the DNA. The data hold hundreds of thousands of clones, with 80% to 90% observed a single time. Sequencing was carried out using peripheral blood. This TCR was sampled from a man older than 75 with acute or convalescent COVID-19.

The CDR3 sequence: CASSLGTSGSNEQFF. The CDR3, as DNA: TGTGCCAGTAGTCTCGGGACTAGCGGAAGTAATGAGCAGTTCTTC. The chain joins TRBV19 to TRBJ2-1, with 11 bases lining up with TRBD2. The CDR3 runs to 15 residues. Looked up from germline, CDR1 is LNHDA and CDR2 is SQIVND (reference sequence). Losses at the gene ends were 5 bases for V and 7 bases for J; bases not matched to a gene: 7.